These 15 T cell receptor beta chains came from one sample sequenced in a study of cytomegalovirus exposure and HLA in healthy donors (dated by TCRdb to about 2017). The library was obtained by the immunoSEQ multiplex PCR assay. For the multiplex PCR, a mixture combining 60 forward primers for TCR Vbeta segments and 13 reverse primers for TCR Jbeta segments was used. TCRdb carries this immuneACCESS record with in-frame sequences only. Its versions omit some clonotypes, under half of them owing to an unresolved V gene in the studies checked, with the rest unexplained. For this sample there are about 100,000 clones; 65% to 85% appear just once. The ten largest make up over 15% of the sample. The sequenced sample consisted of PBMCs. Every receptor here comes from a woman in her sixties in good health and CMV-seropositive.

This clone was counted a few times. This sequence joins TRBV28 and TRBJ1-6; TRBD1 agrees at 9 bases. After removal of 2 bases from V and 6 bases from J, the junction contained 5 bases not matched to a gene. Germline V lookup: CDR1 MDHEN, CDR2 SYDVKM. This CDR3 has 16 amino acids. This chain's CDR3 is CASSLEQGARNSPLHF. In nucleotides, the CDR3 is TGTGCCAGCAGTTTAGAACAGGGGGCGCGTAATTCACCCCTCCACTTT.

The CDR3 sequence: CARRGSSGNTIYF. The CDR3 DNA is TGTGCCCGGAGGGGTTCCTCTGGAAACACCATATATTTT. The genes are TRBV7-2 and TRBJ1-3; D is possibly TRBD1 (5 bases). The V gene's germline CDR1 is SGHTA and CDR2 FQGNSA. This CDR3 comprises 13 residues. V lost 11 bases, J lost 0 bases, and 11 bases lay in between.

The chain carries TRBV14 and TRBJ2-1; no definite D call. Per germline, CDR1 SGHDN and CDR2 FVKESK. The CDR3 totals 14 residues. Deletions cut 0 bases from V and 5 bases from J, with 8 bases between. The CDR3 is CASSQDFGHNEQFF. The CDR3 nucleotides read TGTGCCAGCAGCCAAGATTTCGGTCACAATGAGCAGTTCTTC.

The J gene is TRBJ1-1, the V gene TRBV15; no definite D call. Germline assignment: CDR1 LNHNV and CDR2 YYDKDF (reference sequence). V was pared by 0 bases and J by 7 bases, with 6 bases between. CDR3 length equals 12 residues. CDR3 DNA sequence: TGTGCCACCAGCAGAGAAGCACGTGAAGCTTTCTTT. Translated: CATSREAREAFF.

This chain connects TRBV7-9 to TRBJ2-5; 10 bases map to TRBD1. The CDR3 spans 16 residues. With 5 bases clipped from V and 1 base from J, the junction kept 7 bases outside the gene matches. Looked up from germline, CDR1 is SEHNR and CDR2 is FQNEAQ (reference sequence). The CDR3 region has the DNA TGTGCCAGCAGCAGTGCGGACAGGGGGGCCCAAGAGACCCAGTACTTC. Protein product: CASSSADRGAQETQYF.

The chain employs TRBV25-1 and TRBJ2-7; D gene unclear. Germline CDR1 is MGHDK and CDR2 is SYGVNS. This CDR3 is built from 14 residues. V was clipped by 0 bases and J by 1 base, with 7 bases between them. The CDR3 sequence is CASSEYFESYEQYF. The CDR3 DNA follows: TGTGCCAGCAGTGAATATTTTGAGTCCTACGAGCAGTACTTC.

This chain connects TRBV6-1 to TRBJ1-5; D is undetermined. The germline V gene encodes CDR1 MNHNS and CDR2 SASEGT. CDR3 length equals 15 residues. Trimming removed 1 base at V and 10 bases at J, with 17 bases between. CDR3 in DNA: TGTGCCAGCAGTGAAGGGACGGCTAGCCTACGACCCCAGCATTTT. Amino acid sequence: CASSEGTASLRPQHF.

J is TRBJ1-2 and V is TRBV6-5; D unclear. V dropped 0 bases and J dropped 6 bases, with 11 bases sitting between them. The CDR3 consists of 14 residues. The germline V gene encodes CDR1 MNHEY and CDR2 SVGAGI. The CDR3 here is CASSYSALGHGYTF. CDR3 nucleotides: TGTGCCAGCAGTTACTCCGCCCTCGGTCATGGCTACACCTTC.

This sequence joins TRBV30 and TRBJ1-3; tentative D call: TRBD1 (5 bases). Looked up from germline, CDR1 is GTSNPN and CDR2 is SVGIG (reference sequence). This CDR3 has 13 amino acids. V lost 5 bases, J lost 4 bases, and 12 bases lay in between. The DNA of the CDR3 is TGTGCCTGGGCTGGGACTTTGGGAAACACCATATATTTT. Residues: CAWAGTLGNTIYF.

DNA of the CDR3: TGTGCCAGCTCCCCCGCTCCGGGGGGGGGAGCTTTCTTT. Protein sequence: CASSPAPGGGAFF. V gene TRBV18 combines with J gene TRBJ1-1, with TRBD1 as a possible D gene (5 bases). Germline V CDR1 and CDR2: KGHSH, LQKENI. The CDR3 extends over 13 amino acids. The V gene lost 6 bases and the J gene lost 10 bases, with 18 bases spanning the gap.

This clone occurred a few times. The V gene is TRBV27, the J gene TRBJ1-2, with D tentatively TRBD1 (6 bases). Trimming pared 6 bases from V and 5 bases from J, leaving 16 bases between. The CDR3 has 14 amino acids. Looked up from germline, CDR1 is MNHEY and CDR2 is SMNVEV (reference sequence). The CDR3 DNA reads TGTGCCAGCAGGCGCATGCAGGGGTTTTATGGCTACACCTTC. Translation gives CASRRMQGFYGYTF.

The J gene is TRBJ1-1, the V gene TRBV6-4; D uncertain. Trimming removed 4 bases from V and 1 base from J, with 7 bases in between. The CDR3 extends over 13 amino acids. Germline CDR1 and CDR2: MRHNA and SNTAGT. As DNA, the CDR3 is TGTGCCAGCAGTGGGGCAGCGAACACTGAAGCTTTCTTT. Amino acids: CASSGAANTEAFF.

This clone was counted only a few times. The chain uses TRBV5-6 and TRBJ1-2; D uncertain. Germline CDR1 reads SGHDT; CDR2 reads YYEEEE. This CDR3 has 13 amino acids. V dropped 1 base and J dropped 4 bases, with 8 bases sitting between them. DNA for the CDR3: TGTGCCAGCAGCTTGTATCAGTCCTATGGCTACACCTTC. Residues: CASSLYQSYGYTF.

This clone was seen only a few times. This sequence joins TRBV6-6 and TRBJ2-7; 8 nucleotides match TRBD2. The V segment lost 2 bases and the J segment 6 bases; nucleotides outside the gene matches: 3. The CDR3 covers 13 residues. Germline assignment: CDR1 MNHNY and CDR2 SVGAGI (reference sequence). CDR3: CASSYRREVEQYF. The DNA for the CDR3 is TGTGCCAGCAGTTACCGGCGGGAGGTCGAGCAGTACTTC.

This clone was picked up a small number of times. The chain carries TRBV19 and TRBJ2-2; tentatively, D is TRBD1 (5 bases). V was shortened by 5 bases and J by 7 bases, with 14 bases between the two germline ends. This CDR3 comprises 14 residues. Germline CDR1 and CDR2: LNHDA and SQIVND (reference sequence). The CDR3 protein is CASSSGIFGGELFF. Written as DNA, the CDR3 is TGTGCCAGTAGTTCAGGGATCTTTGGCGGGGAGCTGTTTTTT.